The 30 T cell receptor beta chains reported below all come from one sample, sequenced in a study of shared T cell receptors in the human thymus. Sequencing used immunoSEQ multiplex PCR; TCRdb keeps in-frame clones, though not all of them. Among roughly 710,000 clones, approximately 85% were seen once, and the ten largest hold more than 0.01%. A further study also used this sample, focusing on human thymus T cells.

Source material: thymocytes. The receptors were gathered from a girl under three years old with a congenital heart defect.

The chain recombines TRBV19 with TRBJ2-3; 7 bases line up with TRBD1. CDR1 is LNHDA, CDR2 SQIVND, per germline (reference sequence). This CDR3 has 13 amino acids. V shed 6 bases and J 4 bases; nucleotides not matched to a gene: 4. This chain's CDR3 is CASRTGKSDTQYF. In DNA form, the CDR3 reads TGTGCCAGTAGGACAGGGAAGTCAGATACGCAGTATTTT.

The chain couples TRBV5-4 to TRBJ2-7, with 8 bases matching TRBD1. CDR1 SGHNT and CDR2 YYREEE come from the germline V gene (reference sequence). J gave up 3 bases and V 3 bases, and 14 bases lay outside the gene matches. This CDR3 has 17 amino acids. In DNA, the CDR3 is TGTGCCAGCAGCTCTCGGGTCCGGGACAGGACGAACTACGAGCAGTACTTC. Its protein product is CASSSRVRDRTNYEQYF. The complete variable domain, with remaining parts taken from reference TRBV5-4 and TRBJ2-7, reads ETGVTQSPTHLIKTRGQQVTLRCSSQSGHNTVSWYQQALGQGPQFIFQYYREEENGRGNFPPRFSGLQFPNYSSELNVNALELDDSALYLCASSSRVRDRTNYEQYFGPGTRLTVT.

Only a few counts were recorded for this clone. The chain links TRBV9 to TRBJ2-1; D perhaps matches TRBD2 (6 bases). The germline gives CDR1 SGDLS, CDR2 YYNGEE. This CDR3 contains 14 residues. Trimming took 0 bases from V and 7 from J, leaving 11 bases between them. CDR3 residues: CASSVVEAGNEQFF. The DNA for the CDR3 is TGTGCCAGCAGCGTAGTTGAGGCGGGGAATGAGCAGTTCTTC.

The gene calls are TRBV7-2 and TRBJ2-1, with D possibly being TRBD2 (6 bases). Germline V lookup: CDR1 SGHTA, CDR2 FQGNSA. CDR3 length: 15 residues. Between the trimmed V and J ends, which lost 3 bases and 3 bases, there was a span of 12 bases. In DNA form, the CDR3 reads TGTGCCAGCAGCTTTTCGCTCGGGGGCTACAATGAGCAGTTCTTC. Translation gives CASSFSLGGYNEQFF.

The chain carries TRBV18 and TRBJ2-3; D possibly corresponds to TRBD2 (5 bases). Per the germline V gene, CDR1 is KGHSH and CDR2 is LQKENI. The CDR3 is 16 residues long. V was clipped by 0 bases and J by 0 bases, with 10 bases between them. The DNA of the CDR3 is TGTGCCAGCTCACCACCCTGTAGGACTAGCACAGATACGCAGTATTTT. Its protein product is CASSPPCRTSTDTQYF. Together with reference TRBV18 and TRBJ2-3, the CDR3 gives the full variable domain: NAGVMQNPRHLVRRRGQEARLRCSPMKGHSHVYWYRQLPEEGLKFMVYLQKENIIDESGMPKERFSAEFPKEGPSILRIQQVVRGDSAAYFCASSPPCRTSTDTQYFGPGTRLTVL.

The rearrangement joins TRBV15 to TRBJ1-5, with D possibly being TRBD1 (6 bases). From germline, CDR1 is LNHNV and CDR2 YYDKDF (reference sequence). Trimming removed 5 bases at V and 3 bases at J, with 17 bases between. The CDR3 runs 16 residues. The CDR3 region is CATSLGTSYTNQPQHF. CDR3 sequence (DNA): TGTGCCACCAGCTTGGGGACATCTTATACCAATCAGCCCCAGCATTTT.

The CDR3 spells CASSVEGLRKETQYF. The CDR3 DNA follows: TGTGCCAGCAGCGTAGAGGGACTCAGGAAAGAGACCCAGTACTTC. This chain connects TRBV9 to TRBJ2-5; possible D gene TRBD2, 6 bases. V was trimmed by 0 bases and J by 3 bases, leaving 12 bases between them. This CDR3 is 15 amino acids long. Germline CDR1 and CDR2: SGDLS and YYNGEE.

The chain couples TRBV7-8 to TRBJ2-4; the D gene is possibly TRBD1 (6 bases). The length of the CDR3 is 16 residues. Germline CDR1 reads SGHVS; CDR2 reads FQNEAQ. V was pared by 1 base and J by 2 bases, with 12 bases between. CDR3 DNA: TGTGCCAGCAGCTTAGATCACGGGACAACCAAAAACATTCAGTACTTC. The encoded protein is CASSLDHGTTKNIQYF.

The chain has TRBV5-6 and TRBJ2-7; 10 bases are shared with TRBD1. With 2 bases clipped from V and 3 bases from J, the junction kept 5 bases outside the gene matches. There are 15 residues in the CDR3. Germline CDR1 reads SGHDT; CDR2 reads YYEEEE. CDR3 region: CASSFRTGGVYEQYF. DNA of the CDR3: TGTGCCAGCAGCTTCCGGACAGGGGGAGTCTACGAGCAGTACTTC. Full variable domain (rest looked up from reference TRBV5-6 and TRBJ2-7): DAGVTQSPTHLIKTRGQQVTLRCSPKSGHDTVSWYQQALGQGPQFIFQYYEEEERQRGNFPDRFSGHQFPNYSSELNVNALLLGDSALYLCASSFRTGGVYEQYFGPGTRLTVT.

This chain joins TRBV27 and TRBJ1-1; possibly TRBD1 for D (5 bases). This CDR3 is built from 14 residues. V lost 5 bases and J lost 0, with 10 bases in between. Germline assignment: CDR1 MNHEY and CDR2 SMNVEV (reference sequence). This chain's CDR3 is CASSPTELNTEAFF. The CDR3, as DNA: TGTGCCAGCAGTCCGACAGAATTGAACACTGAAGCTTTCTTT.

V is TRBV5-1 and J is TRBJ1-1; D is undetermined. This CDR3 has 17 residues. The V gene lost 0 bases and the J gene lost 4 bases, with 19 bases spanning the gap. CDR1 SGHRS and CDR2 YFSETQ come from the germline V gene. Written as DNA, the CDR3 is TGCGCCAGCAGCTTGGAAGTAGCCCCCAAGGTCCCCACTGAAGCTTTCTTT. This encodes CASSLEVAPKVPTEAFF. The variable domain in full, with the rest retrieved from reference TRBV5-1 and TRBJ1-1, is KAGVTQTPRYLIKTRGQQVTLSCSPISGHRSVSWYQQTPGQGLQFLFEYFSETQRNKGNFPGRFSGRQFSNSRSEMNVSTLELGDSALYLCASSLEVAPKVPTEAFFGQGTRLTVV.

V and J are TRBV4-1 and TRBJ1-4; 7 bases align to TRBD1. Trimming at V came to 1 base and at J to 8 bases, leaving 7 bases not matched to a gene. The germline V gene encodes CDR1 MGHRA and CDR2 YSYEKL. CDR3 length: 15 amino acids. Here the CDR3 reads CASSQADRVGEKLFF. For the CDR3, the DNA is TGCGCCAGCAGCCAAGCCGACAGGGTGGGGGAAAAACTGTTTTTT.

The gene calls are TRBV20-1 and TRBJ1-1; D not certain. The V end lost 6 bases, the J end lost 6 bases, and 11 bases lay between the germline ends. The CDR3 contains 11 residues. From germline, CDR1 is DFQATT and CDR2 SNEGSKA (reference sequence). The CDR3 is CSARGDPEAFF. For the CDR3, the DNA is TGCAGTGCGCGCGGAGACCCTGAAGCTTTCTTT.

This chain uses TRBV2 with TRBJ2-7; 12 positions match TRBD2. CDR3 length: 15 amino acids. Germline-derived CDR1 and CDR2 are SNHLY and FYNNEI. V trimming: 4 bases; J trimming: 3 bases; junction bases outside the gene matches: 4. CDR3 nucleotide sequence: TGTGCCAGCAGTGCGACTAGCGGGGGTCACTACGAGCAGTACTTC. This encodes CASSATSGGHYEQYF.

The chain carries TRBV27 and TRBJ1-6; D may be TRBD1 (6 bases). Per the germline V gene, CDR1 is MNHEY and CDR2 is SMNVEV (reference sequence). V gave up 6 bases and J gave up 3 bases, with 9 bases separating them. The CDR3 spans 14 residues. For the CDR3, the DNA is TGTGCCAGCAGACAGGGTTTCTATAATTCACCCCTCCACTTT. Protein product: CASRQGFYNSPLHF.

The CDR3 region is CASSSQTSGGSDTQYF. DNA for the CDR3: TGTGCCAGCAGCTCCCAGACTAGCGGGGGGTCTGATACGCAGTATTTT. This chain joins TRBV7-2 and TRBJ2-3; 13 bases map to TRBD2. V gave up 4 bases and J gave up 6 bases; unmatched junction bases: 7. Per the germline V gene, CDR1 is SGHTA and CDR2 is FQGNSA. The CDR3 is 16 amino acids.

V is TRBV29-1 and J is TRBJ1-1; no firm D call. Germline assignment: CDR1 SQVTM and CDR2 ANQGSEA. Trimming pared 2 bases from V and 10 bases from J, leaving 14 bases between. The CDR3 spans 12 residues. The CDR3 reads CSVERVEQRAFF. CDR3 DNA: TGCAGCGTTGAACGGGTGGAGCAGAGAGCTTTCTTT.

This sequence joins TRBV4-1 and TRBJ2-5; D is unresolved. Germline-derived CDR1 and CDR2 are MGHRA and YSYEKL. The CDR3 contains 15 residues. The ends were cut back, 0 bases at V and 5 bases at J, with 13 bases in the middle. This CDR3 is CASSQDELYGETQYF. CDR3 coding DNA: TGCGCCAGCAGCCAAGATGAGCTGTACGGGGAGACCCAGTACTTC.

The chain's CDR3 is CASSGGFPPDDYNEQFF. In nucleotides, the CDR3 is TGTGCCAGCAGTGGAGGGTTTCCTCCCGACGATTACAATGAGCAGTTCTTC. The chain combines TRBV6-4 with TRBJ2-1, with TRBD2 as a possible D gene (5 bases). The CDR3 spans 17 residues. Germline V lookup: CDR1 MRHNA, CDR2 SNTAGT. V was shortened by 4 bases and J by 4 bases, with 20 bases between the two germline ends.

This chain links TRBV7-9 with TRBJ2-3; 13 nucleotides line up with TRBD2. The length of the CDR3 is 17 residues. Per the germline V gene, CDR1 is SEHNR and CDR2 is FQNEAQ (reference sequence). V was clipped by 1 base and J by 7 bases; unmatched bases: 8. The CDR3 DNA reads as TGTGCCAGCAGCTTAGACAGGACTAGCGGGGGTCAGAATACGCAGTATTTT. Amino acids: CASSLDRTSGGQNTQYF.

The chain combines TRBV5-1 with TRBJ2-7; no clear D gene. Germline CDR1 and CDR2: SGHRS and YFSETQ. The V and J ends lost 0 bases and 4 bases respectively, with 17 bases between them. This CDR3 is 16 amino acids long. The DNA for the CDR3 is TGCGCCAGCAGCTTGGTTTTGGTCAGGTCTGCATACGAGCAGTACTTC. It encodes CASSLVLVRSAYEQYF.

This rearrangement joins TRBV5-1 to TRBJ1-6; 7 bases map to TRBD1. The CDR3 extends over 16 amino acids. Trimming removed 5 bases from V and 9 bases from J; junction bases left unmatched: 14. Germline CDR1 SGHRS, CDR2 YFSETQ. The CDR3 reads CASRHSAGQPFSPLHF. CDR3 bases: TGCGCCAGCAGGCACTCCGCGGGACAGCCCTTTTCACCCCTCCACTTT.

The V call is TRBV11-2, the J call TRBJ1-3; TRBD1 is a possible D gene (6 bases). This CDR3 is 16 amino acids long. The V end was cut by 5 bases, the J end by 4 bases, with 18 bases between. Germline V lookup: CDR1 SGHAT, CDR2 FQNNGV. CDR3 residues: CASSPGAGIGGNTIYF. DNA for the CDR3: TGTGCCAGCAGCCCAGGGGCAGGGATTGGGGGAAACACCATATATTTT.

V gene TRBV11-2 combines with J gene TRBJ2-5; no clear D. The germline CDR1 and CDR2 sequences are SGHAT and FQNNGV. This CDR3 spans 12 amino acids. The ends were cut back, 3 bases at V and 4 bases at J, with 6 bases in the middle. CDR3 nucleotides: TGTGCCAGCAGCTTTATTCCAGAGACCCAGTACTTC. Residues: CASSFIPETQYF.

J is TRBJ1-1 and V is TRBV4-1; D possibly corresponds to TRBD1 (6 bases). The V gene lost 0 bases and the J gene lost 10 bases, with 12 bases spanning the gap. The CDR3 runs to 13 residues. Germline V CDR1 and CDR2: MGHRA, YSYEKL. CDR3 protein: CASSQEPRGIAFF. The CDR3 DNA sequence: TGCGCCAGCAGCCAAGAACCAAGGGGGATAGCTTTCTTT.

In its sample, this clone was seen once. The CDR3, as DNA: TGTGCCAGCAGCCAGACAGGGGGAGAAAAACTGTTTTTT. This translates into CASSQTGGEKLFF. This rearrangement joins TRBV5-6 to TRBJ1-4, with 9 bases that match TRBD1. The CDR3 is 13 residues long. The trim removed 4 bases at V and 8 bases at J, leaving 3 bases unmatched. Per germline, CDR1 SGHDT and CDR2 YYEEEE. Supplemented by reference TRBV5-6 and TRBJ1-4, the full variable domain reads DAGVTQSPTHLIKTRGQQVTLRCSPKSGHDTVSWYQQALGQGPQFIFQYYEEEERQRGNFPDRFSGHQFPNYSSELNVNALLLGDSALYLCASSQTGGEKLFFGSGTQLSVL.

V usage is TRBV6-1 and J usage is TRBJ1-5; D possibly corresponds to TRBD1 (6 bases). Deletions cut 6 bases from V and 3 bases from J, with 15 bases between. Germline V gene lookup returns CDR1 MNHNS and CDR2 SASEGT. The CDR3 is 15 amino acids. The CDR3 protein is CASRIVQGHNQPQHF. In nucleotides, the CDR3 is TGTGCCAGCAGGATAGTACAGGGTCACAATCAGCCCCAGCATTTT.

The chain carries TRBV6-6 and TRBJ2-7, with 8 bases identical to TRBD1. CDR1 and CDR2 (germline): MNHNY, SVGAGI (reference sequence). V was pared by 2 bases and J by 0 bases, with 3 bases of the junction left unmatched. CDR3 length: 15 residues. The CDR3 protein is CASSYTGQGSYEQYF. For the CDR3, the DNA is TGTGCCAGCAGTTACACCGGACAGGGCTCCTACGAGCAGTACTTC.

The rearrangement links TRBV7-8 to TRBJ1-5; D not certain. Per germline, CDR1 SGHVS and CDR2 FQNEAQ. The CDR3 loop spans 15 amino acids. Trimming left V 2 bases short and J 0 bases short, with 8 bases between. The CDR3 is CASSLRQYSNQPQHF. CDR3 DNA: TGTGCCAGCAGCTTACGTCAGTATAGCAATCAGCCCCAGCATTTT.

The rearrangement uses TRBV5-6 and TRBJ1-2; 8 bases line up with TRBD1. Germline loops: CDR1 SGHDT, CDR2 YYEEEE. The CDR3 has 13 amino acids. V was clipped by 4 bases and J by 8 bases; unmatched bases: 7. The CDR3 is CASSPDRVFGYTF. Written as DNA, the CDR3 is TGTGCCAGCAGCCCGGACAGGGTTTTCGGCTACACCTTC.